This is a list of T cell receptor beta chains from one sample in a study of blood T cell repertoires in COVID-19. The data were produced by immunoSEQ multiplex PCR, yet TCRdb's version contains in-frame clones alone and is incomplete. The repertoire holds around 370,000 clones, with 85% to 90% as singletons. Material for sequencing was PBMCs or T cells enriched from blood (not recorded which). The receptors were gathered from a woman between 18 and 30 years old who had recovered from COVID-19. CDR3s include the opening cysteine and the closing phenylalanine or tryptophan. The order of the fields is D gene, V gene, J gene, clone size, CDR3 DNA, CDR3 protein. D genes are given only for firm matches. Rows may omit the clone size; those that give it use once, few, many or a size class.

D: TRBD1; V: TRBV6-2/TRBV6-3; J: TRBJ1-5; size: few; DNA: TGTGCCAGCAGTTACGACAGGGGGCATTATCAGCCCCAGCATTTT; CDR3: CASSYDRGHYQPQHF
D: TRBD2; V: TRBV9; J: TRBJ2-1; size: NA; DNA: TGTGCCAGCAGCGAGGGACTAGCGGGGAACAATGAGCAGTTCTTC; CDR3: CASSEGLAGNNEQFF
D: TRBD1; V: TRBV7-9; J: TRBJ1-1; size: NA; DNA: TGTGCCAGCAGCTTAGGCAGGGGGCTCACTGAAGCTTTCTTT; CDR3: CASSLGRGLTEAFF
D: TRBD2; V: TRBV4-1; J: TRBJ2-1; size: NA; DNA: TGCGCCAGCAGCCAGATCGATAGGGAGGGCAATGAGCAGTTCTTC; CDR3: CASSQIDREGNEQFF
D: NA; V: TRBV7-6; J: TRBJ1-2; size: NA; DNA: TGTGCCAGCAGCGGCGGGGATCCCTATGGCTACACCTTC; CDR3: CASSGGDPYGYTF
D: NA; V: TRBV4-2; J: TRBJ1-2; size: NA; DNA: TGTGCCAGCAGCCCGGGTGCCAGGGATAACTATGGCTACACCTTC; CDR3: CASSPGARDNYGYTF
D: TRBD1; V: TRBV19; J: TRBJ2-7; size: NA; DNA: TGTGCCAGTAGCCTTGGGGACAGGGGGCAAGAACGGTACTTC; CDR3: CASSLGDRGQERYF
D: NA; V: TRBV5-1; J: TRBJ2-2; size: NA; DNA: TGCGCCAGCAGCTTGTTATGGTTCGGAGGAACGACCGGGGAGCTGTTTTTT; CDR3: CASSLLWFGGTTGELFF
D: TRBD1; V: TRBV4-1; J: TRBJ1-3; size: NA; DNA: TGCGCCAGCAGCCAAGAAGACAGGGAGGGAAACACCATATATTTT; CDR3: CASSQEDREGNTIYF
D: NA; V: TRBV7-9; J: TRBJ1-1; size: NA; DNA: TGTGCCAGCAGCGCCTACAGGGAATCGGGGACTGAAGCTTTCTTT; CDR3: CASSAYRESGTEAFF
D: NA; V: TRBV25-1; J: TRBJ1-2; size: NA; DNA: TGTGCCAGCAGTGCCCTCGGGGACTATGGCTACACCTTC; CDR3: CASSALGDYGYTF
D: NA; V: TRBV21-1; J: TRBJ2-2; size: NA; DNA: TGTGCCAGCAGCAAAGGGGTATGGAGCCATAGGGGTACCGGGGAGCTGTTTTTT; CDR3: CASSKGVWSHRGTGELFF
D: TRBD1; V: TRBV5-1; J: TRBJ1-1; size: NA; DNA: TGCGCCAGCAGCTCTCGACAGGGGCTGAACACTGAAGCTTTCTTT; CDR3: CASSSRQGLNTEAFF
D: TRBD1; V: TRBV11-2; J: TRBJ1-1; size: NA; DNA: TGTGCCAGCAGCTTAGATTACGCAGCAGGGGGCACTGAAGCTTTCTTT; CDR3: CASSLDYAAGGTEAFF
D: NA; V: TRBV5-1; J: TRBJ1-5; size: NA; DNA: TGCGCCAGCAGCTTGGAAGGGGCCTCGGGCAATCAGCCCCAGCATTTT; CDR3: CASSLEGASGNQPQHF
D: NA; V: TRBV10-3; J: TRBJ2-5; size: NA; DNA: TGTGCCATCGGGTCAGCGGGAGAGACCCAGTACTTC; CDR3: CAIGSAGETQYF
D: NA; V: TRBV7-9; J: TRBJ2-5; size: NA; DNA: TGTGCCAGCAGCTTAGTACCGGAGTTGTCCCAGTACTTC; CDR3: CASSLVPELSQYF
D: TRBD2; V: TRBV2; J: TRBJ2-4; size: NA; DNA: TGTGCCAGCTCCAGACTAGCGGGGGGGCCGAGTGGAAACATTCAGTACTTC; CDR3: CASSRLAGGPSGNIQYF
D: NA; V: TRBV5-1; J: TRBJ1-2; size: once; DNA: TGCGCCAGCAGCTTTGAGGAGACCTATGGCTACACCTTC; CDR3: CASSFEETYGYTF
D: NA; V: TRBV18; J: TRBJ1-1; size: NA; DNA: TGTGCCAGCTCACCGAGGGGGGGGAACACTGAAGCTTTCTTT; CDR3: CASSPRGGNTEAFF
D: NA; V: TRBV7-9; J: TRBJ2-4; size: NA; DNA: TGTGCCAGCAGCTTAAACTCAGCGGCAGATCGGATTAACTTC; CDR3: CASSLNSAADRINF
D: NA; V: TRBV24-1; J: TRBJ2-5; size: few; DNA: TGTGCCACCAGTGATATAACAGGGCTCGAGCGCCCCTTATATGGGGAGACCCAGTACTTC; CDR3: CATSDITGLERPLYGETQYF
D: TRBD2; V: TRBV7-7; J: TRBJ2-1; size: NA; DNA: TGTGCTAGCGGAGGGACTAGCGGGGGTGAGCAGTTCTTC; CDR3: CASGGTSGGEQFF
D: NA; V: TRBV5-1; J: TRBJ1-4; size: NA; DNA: TGCGCCAGCAGCTTGTTGGGGGGAACTAATGAAAAACTGTTTTTT; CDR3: CASSLLGGTNEKLFF
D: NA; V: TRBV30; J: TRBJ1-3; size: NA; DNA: TGTGCCTGGAGCCGGGTGGCAGATGGAAACACCATATATTTT; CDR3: CAWSRVADGNTIYF
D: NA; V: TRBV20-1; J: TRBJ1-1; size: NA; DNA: TGCAGTGCTTGGACAGAGACAGAAGCTTTCTTT; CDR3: CSAWTETEAFF
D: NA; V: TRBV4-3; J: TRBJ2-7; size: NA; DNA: TGCGCCAGCAGCCAAGGGGCACCCTACAACGACGAGCAGTACTTC; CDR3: CASSQGAPYNDEQYF
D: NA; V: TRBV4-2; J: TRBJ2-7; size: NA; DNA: TGTGCCAGCAGCCAAGATTATTCCCTATGGACTTCGGCGTCCTACGAGCAGTACTTC; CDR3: CASSQDYSLWTSASYEQYF
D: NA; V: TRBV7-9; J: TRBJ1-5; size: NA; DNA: TGTGCCAGCGGGGCGAATCAGCCCCAGCATTTT; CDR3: CASGANQPQHF
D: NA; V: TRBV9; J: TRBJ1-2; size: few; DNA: TGTGCCAGCAGGACTCCTAACTATGGCTACACCTTC; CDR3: CASRTPNYGYTF
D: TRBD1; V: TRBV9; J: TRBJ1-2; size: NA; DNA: TGTGCCAGCAGCGTAGCCCCGCCCGGGACAGGGTATGGCTACACCTTC; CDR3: CASSVAPPGTGYGYTF
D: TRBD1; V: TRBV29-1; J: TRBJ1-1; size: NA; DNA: TGCAGCGTTCTTACCTCGGGACAGGGGGCAGCTTTCTTT; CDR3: CSVLTSGQGAAFF
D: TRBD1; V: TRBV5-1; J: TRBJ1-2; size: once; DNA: TGCGCCAGCAGCTTTGGACAGGGGGCCGCCGATGGCTACACCTTC; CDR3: CASSFGQGAADGYTF
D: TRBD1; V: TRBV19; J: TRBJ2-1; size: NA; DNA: TGTGCCAGTAGTATTTACCCGGGACAGTCTAACAATGAGCAGTTCTTC; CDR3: CASSIYPGQSNNEQFF
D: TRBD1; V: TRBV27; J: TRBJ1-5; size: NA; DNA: TGTGCCAGCAGTCTGACAGGGGTGGGTCAGCCCCAGCATTTT; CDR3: CASSLTGVGQPQHF
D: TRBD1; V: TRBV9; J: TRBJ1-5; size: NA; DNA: TGTGCCAGCAGCCCGACCCCCCACGGACAGGGAGATAGCAATCAGCCCCAGCATTTT; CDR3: CASSPTPHGQGDSNQPQHF
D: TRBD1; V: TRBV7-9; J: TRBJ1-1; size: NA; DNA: TGTGCCAGCAGCCCTCGACAGGGGCCGAACACTGAAGCTTTCTTT; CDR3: CASSPRQGPNTEAFF
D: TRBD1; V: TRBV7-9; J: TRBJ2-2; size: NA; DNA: TGTGCCGATCGACAGGGGGTGGACACCGGGGAGCTGTTTTTT; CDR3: CADRQGVDTGELFF
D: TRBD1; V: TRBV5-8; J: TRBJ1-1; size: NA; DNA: TGTGCCAGCAGCGGGGACAGTAGGGGCACTGAAGCTTTCTTT; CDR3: CASSGDSRGTEAFF
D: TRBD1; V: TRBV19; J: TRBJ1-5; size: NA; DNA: TGTGCCAGTAGTATAGATCGGATATTGTGGACAGGGAATCAGCCCCAGCATTTT; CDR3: CASSIDRILWTGNQPQHF
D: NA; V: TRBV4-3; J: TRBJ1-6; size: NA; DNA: TGCGCCAGCAGCCAAGATCCCGGGGAAATAAATTCGCCCCTCCACTTT; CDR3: CASSQDPGEINSPLHF
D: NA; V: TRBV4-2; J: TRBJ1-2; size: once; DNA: TGTGCCAGCAGCCAACCAGGGGCAACTAACTATGGCTACACCTTC; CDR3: CASSQPGATNYGYTF
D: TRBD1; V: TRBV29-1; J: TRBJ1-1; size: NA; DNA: TGCAGCGTAGAAACAGGGGGCAGAACTGAAGCTTTCTTT; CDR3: CSVETGGRTEAFF
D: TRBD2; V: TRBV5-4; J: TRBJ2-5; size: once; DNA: TGTGCCAGCAGCTTGGTCCCTGTGACTAGCGGGCTACAAGAGACCCAGTACTTC; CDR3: CASSLVPVTSGLQETQYF
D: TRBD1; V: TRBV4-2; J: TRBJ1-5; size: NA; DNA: TGTGCCAGCAGCCAGGACGGGACAGCGAAGGGGCGCAATCAGCCCCAGCATTTT; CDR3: CASSQDGTAKGRNQPQHF
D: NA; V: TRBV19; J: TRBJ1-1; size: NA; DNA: TGTGCGGAAGGGGGTGCCACTGAAGCTTTCTTT; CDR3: CAEGGATEAFF
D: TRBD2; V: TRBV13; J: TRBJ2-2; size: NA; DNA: TGTGCCAGCAGCTTAGATCTAGCGGGGGGAACCGGGGAGCTGTTTTTT; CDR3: CASSLDLAGGTGELFF
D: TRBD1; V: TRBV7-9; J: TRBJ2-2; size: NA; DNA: TGTGCCAGCAGCCGGACAGGAGCTACGAACACCGGGGAGCTGTTTTTT; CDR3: CASSRTGATNTGELFF